The 25 T cell receptor beta chains below all came from one sample that was sequenced in a study of identical twins' blood T cells. TCRdb analysed the 5' RACE reads with MiXCR anew, one entry per CDR3 protein. The sample has roughly 380,000 distinct CDR3 sequences; under 30% are singletons. The specimen was PBMCs. Receptors were obtained from a woman aged 18 to 49 in good health.

CDR3 coding DNA: TGCAGTGCTAAGGAGTCGGAGACCCAGTACTTC. Residues: CSAKESETQYF. The genes are TRBV20-1 and TRBJ2-5, with D unclear. Trimming took 4 bases from V and 5 from J, leaving 8 bases between them. CDR3 length equals 11 residues. Germline loops: CDR1 DFQATT, CDR2 SNEGSKA (reference sequence).

The rearrangement uses TRBV19 and TRBJ2-5; TRBD2 might be the D (6 bases). The germline V gene has CDR1 LNHDA and CDR2 SQIVND (reference sequence). This CDR3 spans 12 amino acids. Trimming removed 9 bases from V and 5 bases from J, with 13 bases in between. The CDR3 spells CASSRRGETQYF. The CDR3 nucleotides read TGTGCCAGCTCCCGCCGGGGGGAGACCCAGTACTTC.

This clonotype was seen only a few times. This chain connects TRBV10-3 to TRBJ2-2, with 7 bases fitting TRBD2. Germline values: CDR1 ENHRY, CDR2 SYGVKD. This CDR3 is built from 14 residues. The CDR3 sequence is CATSGDANTGELFF. As DNA, the CDR3 is TGTGCGACAAGCGGGGACGCGAACACCGGGGAGCTGTTTTTT.

This sequence joins TRBV19 and TRBJ1-3; D unclear. Trimming took off 5 bases at V and 1 base at J, with 9 bases between the two ends. Germline V gives CDR1 LNHDA, CDR2 SQIVND (reference sequence). This CDR3 region has 14 residues. CDR3 nucleotide sequence: TGTGCCAGTAGTCCGGGATTTTCTGGAAACACCATATATTTT. Amino acids: CASSPGFSGNTIYF. Drawing the rest from reference TRBV19 and TRBJ1-3, the complete variable domain is DGGITQSPKYLFRKEGQNVTLSCEQNLNHDAMYWYRQDPGQGLRLIYYSQIVNDFQKGDIAEGYSVSREKKESFPLTVTSAQKNPTAFYLCASSPGFSGNTIYFGEGSWLTVV.

This clonotype was counted between two and nine times. The V call is TRBV12-3 or TRBV12-4, the J call TRBJ1-2, with a possible D match to TRBD1 (5 bases). Trimming shortened V by 8 bases and J by 4 bases, and 14 bases separated the two germline ends. The CDR3 is 13 amino acids. The CDR3 DNA is TGTGCCAGCCGCTTACAGGAATTCTATGGCTACACCTTC. Translating it yields CASRLQEFYGYTF.

This clonotype has just a few counts. The chain joins TRBV5-4 to TRBJ2-7, with D perhaps TRBD1 or TRBD2 (5 bases each). The CDR3 covers 14 residues. Deletions cut 3 bases from V and 2 bases from J, with 12 bases between. The germline V gene has CDR1 SGHNT and CDR2 YYREEE (reference sequence). CDR3 sequence: CASSSGDRPYEQYF. Here the CDR3 DNA reads TGTGCCAGCAGCTCCGGGGACCGACCCTACGAGCAGTACTTC. The variable domain in full, completed from reference TRBV5-4 and TRBJ2-7, reads ETGVTQSPTHLIKTRGQQVTLRCSSQSGHNTVSWYQQALGQGPQFIFQYYREEENGRGNFPPRFSGLQFPNYSSELNVNALELDDSALYLCASSSGDRPYEQYFGPGTRLTVT.

V usage is TRBV29-1 and J usage is TRBJ2-7; D remains unclear. Looked up from germline, CDR1 is SQVTM and CDR2 is ANQGSEA. The germline V and J ends were trimmed by 6 bases and 5 bases, with 17 bases remaining between them. The CDR3 consists of 13 residues. The CDR3 bases are TGCAGCGTGGCACCGGGCCTTAAGGACGAGCAGTACTTC. It encodes CSVAPGLKDEQYF.

The chain employs TRBV21-1 and TRBJ1-6. TRBV21-1 is a pseudogene locus. CDR3 size: 14 residues. The CDR3 DNA follows: TGTGCCAGCAGCAGAGGTCAGCAAAATTCACCCCTCCACTTT. This encodes CASSRGQQNSPLHF.

The table lists this clonotype with a few counts. The V call is TRBV20-1, the J call TRBJ1-6, with a possible D match to TRBD1 (5 bases). The CDR3 is 14 residues long. CDR1 is DFQATT, CDR2 SNEGSKA, per germline (reference sequence). The V and J ends lost 6 bases and 5 bases respectively, with 14 bases between them. The CDR3 nucleotides are TGCAGTGCCCAACGAGGGACGGATAATTCACCCCTCCACTTT. It translates to CSAQRGTDNSPLHF.

This clonotype was seen a handful of times. The rearrangement joins TRBV20-1 to TRBJ2-3; a weak D match, TRBD2 (5 bases). Trimming cost V 3 bases and J 1 base, with 14 bases left between them. The V gene's germline CDR1 is DFQATT and CDR2 SNEGSKA (reference sequence). There are 15 residues in the CDR3. The CDR3 protein is CSARPLSGGTDTQYF. The CDR3 nucleotides read TGCAGTGCTAGGCCTCTCAGCGGAGGCACAGATACGCAGTATTTT.

This clonotype came up a few times. The chain combines TRBV27 with TRBJ2-4; a weak D match, TRBD1 (5 bases). The germline gives CDR1 MNHEY, CDR2 SMNVEV (reference sequence). The CDR3 is 13 residues long. Trimming shortened V by 5 bases and J by 15 bases, and 20 bases separated the two germline ends. CDR3 coding DNA: TGTGCCAGCAGTCCATCAGGGTTGACCTATTGGTACTTC. This translates into CASSPSGLTYWYF.

There are a few counts of this clonotype. The rearrangement uses TRBV20-1 and TRBJ1-3; the D is unclear. The CDR3 sequence is 12 residues long. Trimming took off 3 bases at V and 1 base at J, with 4 bases between the two ends. Germline V gives CDR1 DFQATT, CDR2 SNEGSKA (reference sequence). CDR3 in DNA: TGCAGTGCTAGCAGGTCTGGAAACACCATATATTTT. This codes for CSASRSGNTIYF.

This clonotype was picked up a small number of times. This chain links TRBV7-9 with TRBJ1-5; no clear D. CDR1 and CDR2 from the germline V gene are SEHNR and FQNEAQ (reference sequence). This CDR3 comprises 15 residues. Trimming took 5 bases from V and 7 from J, leaving 18 bases between them. Here the CDR3 reads CASSNHETLEQPQHF. CDR3 in DNA: TGTGCCAGCAGCAACCACGAAACCCTGGAACAGCCCCAGCATTTT.

The genes are TRBV6-2 or TRBV6-3 and TRBJ2-1; D not certain. V was pared by 6 bases and J by 3 bases, with 15 bases between. Germline-derived CDR1 and CDR2 are MNHEY and SVGEGT. The CDR3 length is 15 residues. The CDR3 DNA reads TGTGCCAGCAGGATTACCTACCCCTTCTACAATGAGCAGTTCTTC. Translating gives CASRITYPFYNEQFF.

This chain links TRBV20-1 with TRBJ2-3, with 8 positions matching TRBD2. The length of the CDR3 is 15 residues. Germline CDR1 reads DFQATT; CDR2 reads SNEGSKA (reference sequence). V lost 6 bases and J lost 6; bases outside the gene matches: 14. This CDR3 is CSAPPGTRIMDTQYF. The CDR3 region has the DNA TGCAGTGCACCACCCGGGACTAGAATAATGGATACGCAGTATTTT.

V usage is TRBV5-5 and J usage is TRBJ1-2, with D possibly matching TRBD1 (6 bases). Between the trimmed V and J ends, which lost 4 bases and 5 bases, there was a span of 15 bases. Looked up from germline, CDR1 is SGHKS and CDR2 is YYEKEE (reference sequence). The CDR3 runs to 14 residues. CDR3 sequence: CASSTEQGIYGYTF. CDR3 DNA: TGTGCCAGCAGCACAGAACAGGGCATTTATGGCTACACCTTC.

There are a few counts of this clonotype. The chain uses TRBV29-1 and TRBJ2-2; 7 bases agree with TRBD2. V gave up 7 bases and J gave up 4 bases; unmatched junction bases: 12. CDR3 length: 15 residues. Germline CDR1 reads SQVTM; CDR2 reads ANQGSEA. Here the CDR3 DNA reads TGCAGCGCGCTATGGGGGGGTAGCACCACCGGGGAGCTGTTTTTT. This codes for CSALWGGSTTGELFF.

The rearrangement uses TRBV20-1 and TRBJ1-1; D not resolved. CDR3 length: 15 amino acids. Germline V gene lookup returns CDR1 DFQATT and CDR2 SNEGSKA (reference sequence). Trimming took off 1 base at V and 2 bases at J, with 14 bases between the two ends. As DNA, the CDR3 is TGCAGTGCTAGAGGGACGATGGGGTTTAACACTGAAGCTTTCTTT. It translates to CSARGTMGFNTEAFF.

This clonotype has just a few counts. This sequence joins TRBV9 and TRBJ2-1, with D maybe TRBD1 (6 bases). V lost 2 bases to trimming and J lost 6 bases, with 15 bases between them. Per germline, CDR1 SGDLS and CDR2 YYNGEE. The CDR3 runs 15 residues. The CDR3 nucleotides are TGTGCCAGCAGCGTGGGACACAGGGACGTCAATGAGCAGTTCTTC. It specifies CASSVGHRDVNEQFF.

The chain joins TRBV6-5 to TRBJ2-2; the D gene could be TRBD1 or TRBD2 (6 bases each). The CDR3 has 15 residues. The germline V gene has CDR1 MNHEY and CDR2 SVGAGI. The germline V and J ends were trimmed by 5 bases and 6 bases, with 16 bases remaining between them. The CDR3 DNA reads as TGTGCCAGCAGTCTGAAAACTAGGGGGGCCGGGGAGCTGTTTTTT. This codes for CASSLKTRGAGELFF.

Points on this clonotype: Sequence at one end of the junction differs from germline and may be a read error. V is TRBV7-2 and J is TRBJ1-2; 8 bases map to TRBD1. There are 14 residues in the CDR3. Germline V CDR1 and CDR2: SGHTA, FQGNSA. CDR3 bases: TGTGCCGGCAGCACCCAGGGGACAGGTGTTGGCTACACCTTC. Translation: CAGSTQGTGVGYTF.

This clonotype was counted a few times. The chain is built from TRBV29-1 and TRBJ1-5; a weak D match, TRBD1 (5 bases). This CDR3 has 19 amino acids. Germline loops: CDR1 SQVTM, CDR2 ANQGSEA. V was pared by 0 bases and J by 3 bases, with 24 bases between. Here the CDR3 DNA reads TGCAGCGTTGAAGATCAAGGGCGACAGCCATCTGTGTCCAATCAGCCCCAGCATTTT. Its translation is CSVEDQGRQPSVSNQPQHF.

The chain joins TRBV5-1 to TRBJ2-7, with D perhaps matching TRBD2 (6 bases). The CDR3 extends over 14 amino acids. CDR1 and CDR2 (germline): SGHRS, YFSETQ. Between the trimmed V and J ends, which lost 1 base and 5 bases, there was a span of 13 bases. CDR3 residues: CASSLRDWLNEQYF. The DNA of the CDR3 is TGCGCCAGCAGCTTGCGGGACTGGTTGAACGAGCAGTACTTC.

This clonotype was seen only a few times. V usage is TRBV2 and J usage is TRBJ1-1; D uncertain. This CDR3 is 10 amino acids long. Trimming took 6 bases from V and 7 from J, leaving 6 bases between them. Per germline, CDR1 SNHLY and CDR2 FYNNEI. The CDR3 loop is CASREVEAFF. Here the CDR3 DNA reads TGTGCCAGCAGGGAGGTTGAAGCTTTCTTT.

The V and J genes are TRBV20-1 and TRBJ2-1, with 7 nucleotides matching TRBD2. The CDR3 length is 12 residues. Germline assignment: CDR1 DFQATT and CDR2 SNEGSKA (reference sequence). With 3 bases clipped from V and 7 bases from J, the junction kept 3 bases outside the gene matches. The CDR3 is CSARTGLNEQFF. For the CDR3, the DNA is TGCAGTGCTAGGACGGGACTAAATGAGCAGTTCTTC.